A selection of T cell receptor beta chains follows, all from one sample in a study of T cell responses to AZD1222 COVID-19 vaccine. Using immunoSEQ multiplex PCR, the repertoire was profiled, and TCRdb retains in-frame clones only, with some absent. The sample includes about 140,000 clones, around nine tenths of them seen just once. The specimen comprised peripheral blood, sampled on day 0 of AZD1222 vaccination. The source of these receptors is an adult in good health. CDR3s include the opening cysteine and the closing phenylalanine or tryptophan. Fields, in order: V gene, D gene, J gene, clone size, CDR3 protein, CDR3 DNA. D genes are given only for firm matches. The size of a clone is reported for some rows only, either as once, few or many, or as a class for expanded clones.

TRBV4-3	-	TRBJ1-1	-	CASSQSLRNTEAFF	TGCGCCAGCAGCCAAAGTCTTCGGAACACTGAAGCTTTCTTT
TRBV27	TRBD2	TRBJ2-3	-	CASSFMGTSGGAADTQYF	TGTGCCAGCAGTTTTATGGGGACTAGCGGGGGGGCTGCAGATACGCAGTATTTT
TRBV6-2/TRBV6-3	-	TRBJ1-2	-	CASSYRRAGNYGYTF	TGTGCCAGCAGTTACAGACGGGCAGGGAACTATGGCTACACCTTC
TRBV7-2	TRBD1	TRBJ1-2	-	CASSSPDRADDDGYTF	TGTGCCAGCAGCTCCCCTGACAGGGCGGATGACGATGGCTACACCTTC
TRBV9	TRBD1	TRBJ1-1	-	CASSVTGGNTEAFF	TGTGCCAGCAGCGTCACAGGGGGGAACACTGAAGCTTTCTTT
TRBV3-1/TRBV3-2	-	TRBJ2-2	-	CASSQGQGYTGELFF	TGTGCCAGCAGCCAAGGGCAAGGTTACACCGGGGAGCTGTTTTTT
TRBV19	-	TRBJ2-3	once	CASSRGGGGGTDTQYF	TGTGCCAGTAGTAGGGGAGGGGGCGGCGGCACAGATACGCAGTATTTT
TRBV14	TRBD1	TRBJ2-7	-	CASSETGASLSYEQYF	TGTGCCAGCAGCGAGACAGGGGCTAGCTTGTCCTACGAGCAGTACTTC
TRBV5-4	-	TRBJ1-4	-	CASSPFGRDEKLFF	TGTGCCAGCAGCCCCTTCGGGCGGGACGAAAAACTGTTTTTT
TRBV6-2/TRBV6-3	-	TRBJ2-2	-	CASTPAGKPNTGELFF	TGTGCCAGCACCCCCGCGGGGAAACCGAACACCGGGGAGCTGTTTTTT
TRBV11-3	-	TRBJ1-1	-	CASGLLPNTEAFF	TGTGCCAGCGGATTATTGCCGAACACTGAAGCTTTCTTT